The rows below give T cell receptor beta chains drawn from one sample of a study of patients and donors after allogeneic stem cell transplantation. One entry per CDR3 protein, called by TCRdb with MiXCR from the RT-PCR reads. The repertoire holds approximately 210,000 distinct CDR3 sequences, with around two fifths as singletons. The specimen was blood, either unsorted or a sorted T cell fraction (not recorded which). These receptors were collected from a human donor who was either an allogeneic HSCT recipient or a stem cell or donor lymphocyte infusion donor (not recorded which). It is not recorded whose cells these are; they may come from a transplant donor. CDR3s include the opening cysteine and the closing phenylalanine or tryptophan. Each record gives: V gene, CDR3 length, CDR3 protein.

TRBV6-5 | 15 | CASSYDLSSYNEQFF
TRBV12-3/TRBV12-4 | 13 | CASNPGPGNTIYF
TRBV2 | 13 | CASSEALAAPLHF
TRBV6-5 | 17 | CASSYARGTGTYNEQFF
TRBV7-9 | 13 | CASSTWKDNEQFF
TRBV20-1 | 13 | CSSGLAGVYEQYF
TRBV4-3 | 14 | CASSPGQGAEKLFF
TRBV29-1 | 14 | CSVRDGLMNTEAFF
TRBV4-3 | 17 | CASSQDIVAGVKDTQYF
TRBV11-1 | 17 | CASSLDVTTKGDTEAFF
TRBV20-1 | 15 | CSAREIAGGPYEQYF